What follows is one TCR beta chain and its context. No antigen is known for it. This record belongs to a study of beta chain features in type 1 diabetes. General study points: Overrepresentation of cells with high TCR expression could result from cDNA sequencing. No resolution was reached here on whether HLA type influences TCRB rearrangement.

Sorting based on CD45RO/CCR7/CD25/CD127/CD95/CD27 separated CD4+ naive, central memory, regulatory and stem cell-like memory cells. As every portion of the isolated RNA was reverse transcribed, the sequencing read expressed TCRB transcripts. The protocol was immunoSEQ multiplex PCR, while the TCRdb copy is restricted to in-frame clones and leaves out a portion. The table records a few hundred thousand clones, roughly 31% of them present only once. With V trimmed by 1 base and J by 3 bases, 3 bases remained unmatched. The germline V gene has CDR1 SGHTA and CDR2 FQGNSA. The CDR3 runs 14 residues. This chain uses TRBV7-2 with TRBJ2-7, with TRBD1 matching 7 bases. The sequence came from a man between 18 and 35 years old in good health. The sequencing input was naive CD4+ T cells from blood. The CDR3 sequence is CASSLGQGLYEQYF. CDR3 coding DNA: TGTGCCAGCAGCTTAGGACAGGGCCTCTACGAGCAGTACTTC.